This T cell receptor beta chain was captured by sequencing in a study of T cell clones after liver transplantation. Overall study: Until 12-24 months post-transplant, subjects got standard immunosuppression and no induction.

Points on this clone: The target antigen is unknown.

Broader study findings: Compared with third party-reactive sequences, donor-reactive ones declined more, independent of withdrawal success.

Using immunoSEQ multiplex PCR, the repertoire was profiled, and TCRdb retains in-frame clones only, with some absent. The table has 93,000 or so clones, about 86% seen once. This receptor was identified in a human patient who received a liver transplant. Certain T cells may be donor cells from the graft. Here the sequenced sample was CD4+ T cells from blood, taken around 50 months after liver transplant.

DNA of the CDR3: TGTGCCTGGAGTGTAACGTTAGCGGGAGGGGCAAAGCAGTACTTC. As protein: CAWSVTLAGGAKQYF. The chain uses TRBV30 and TRBJ2-7; 11 bases line up with TRBD2. The CDR3 is 15 residues long. Germline CDR1 is GTSNPN and CDR2 is SVGIG (reference sequence). Trimming took 0 bases from V and 8 from J; bases not matched to a gene: 9.